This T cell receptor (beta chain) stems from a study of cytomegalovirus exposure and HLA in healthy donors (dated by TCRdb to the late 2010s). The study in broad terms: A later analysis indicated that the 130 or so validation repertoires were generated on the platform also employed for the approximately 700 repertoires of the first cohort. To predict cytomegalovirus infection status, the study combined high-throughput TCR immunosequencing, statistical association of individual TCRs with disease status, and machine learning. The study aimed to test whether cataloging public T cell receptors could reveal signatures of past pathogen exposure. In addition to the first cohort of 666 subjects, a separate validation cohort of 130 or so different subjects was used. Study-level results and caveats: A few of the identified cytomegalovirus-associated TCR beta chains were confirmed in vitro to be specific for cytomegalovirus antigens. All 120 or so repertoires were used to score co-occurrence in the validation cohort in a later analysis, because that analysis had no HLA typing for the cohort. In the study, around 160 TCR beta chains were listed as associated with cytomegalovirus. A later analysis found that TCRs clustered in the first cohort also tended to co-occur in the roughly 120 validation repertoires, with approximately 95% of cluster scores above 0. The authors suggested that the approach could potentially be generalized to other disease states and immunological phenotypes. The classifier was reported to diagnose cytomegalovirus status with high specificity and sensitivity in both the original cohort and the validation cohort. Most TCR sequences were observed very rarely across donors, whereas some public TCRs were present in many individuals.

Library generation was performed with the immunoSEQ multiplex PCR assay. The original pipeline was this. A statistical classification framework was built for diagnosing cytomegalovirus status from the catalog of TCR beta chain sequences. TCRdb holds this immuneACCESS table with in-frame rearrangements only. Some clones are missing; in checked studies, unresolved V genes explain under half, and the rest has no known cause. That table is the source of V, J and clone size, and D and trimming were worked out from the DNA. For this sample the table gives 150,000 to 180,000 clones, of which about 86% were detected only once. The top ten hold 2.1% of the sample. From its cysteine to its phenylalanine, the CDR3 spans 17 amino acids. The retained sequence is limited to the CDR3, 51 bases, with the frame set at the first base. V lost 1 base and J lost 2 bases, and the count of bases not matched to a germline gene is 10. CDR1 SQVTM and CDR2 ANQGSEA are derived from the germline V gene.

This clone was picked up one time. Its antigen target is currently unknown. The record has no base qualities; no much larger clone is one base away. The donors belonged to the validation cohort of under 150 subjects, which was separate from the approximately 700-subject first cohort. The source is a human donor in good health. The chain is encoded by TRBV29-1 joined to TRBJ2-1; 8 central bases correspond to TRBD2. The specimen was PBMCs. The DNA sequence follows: TGCAGCGTTGAAGCTCTGGCAGGCGGGGGGCCCTACAATGAGCAGTTCTTC. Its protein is CSVEALAGGGPYNEQFF.